The source of this TCR beta chain is a study of control samples from healthy donors and cancer patients. Using immunoSEQ multiplex PCR, the repertoire was profiled, and TCRdb retains in-frame clones only, with some absent. Seen here are 50,000 or so clones, 70% to 90% observed once, and the top ten hold approximately 2.8%. The specimen sequenced was PBMCs. The TCR was taken from a woman between 50 and 59 years old with lung cancer.

The CDR3 bases are TGTGCCAGCAGCTACCGACAGATTTCCAAGGAGGAAAAACTGTTTTTT. It encodes CASSYRQISKEEKLFF. The V gene is TRBV5-6, the J gene TRBJ1-4; D possibly corresponds to TRBD1 (5 bases). Germline V gives CDR1 SGHDT, CDR2 YYEEEE. Trimming pared 3 bases from V and 8 bases from J, leaving 20 bases between. The CDR3 is made up of 16 amino acids.